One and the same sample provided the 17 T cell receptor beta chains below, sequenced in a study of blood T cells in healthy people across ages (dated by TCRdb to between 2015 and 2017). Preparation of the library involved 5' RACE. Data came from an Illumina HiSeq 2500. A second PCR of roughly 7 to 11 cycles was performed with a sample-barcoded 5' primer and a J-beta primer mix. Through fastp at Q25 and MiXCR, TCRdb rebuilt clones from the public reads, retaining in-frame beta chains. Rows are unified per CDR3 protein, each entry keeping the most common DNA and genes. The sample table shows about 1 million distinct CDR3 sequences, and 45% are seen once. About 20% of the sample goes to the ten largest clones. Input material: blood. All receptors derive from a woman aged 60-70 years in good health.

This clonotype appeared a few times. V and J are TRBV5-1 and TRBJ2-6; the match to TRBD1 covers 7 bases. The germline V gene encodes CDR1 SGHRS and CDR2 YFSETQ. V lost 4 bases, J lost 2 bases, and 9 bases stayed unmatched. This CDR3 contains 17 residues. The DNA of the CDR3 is TGCGCCAGCAGCGCCCGGGACAGAGTCACTGGGGCCAACGTCCTGACTTTC. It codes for CASSARDRVTGANVLTF.

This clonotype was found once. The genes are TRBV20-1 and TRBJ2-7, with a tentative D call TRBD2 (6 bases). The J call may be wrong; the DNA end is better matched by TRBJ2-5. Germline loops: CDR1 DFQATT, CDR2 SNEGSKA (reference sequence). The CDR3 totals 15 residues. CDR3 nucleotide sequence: TGCAGTGCTAGAGATGGAGGGGAGGTGGTTGAGACCCAGTACTTC. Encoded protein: CSARDGGEVVETQYF.

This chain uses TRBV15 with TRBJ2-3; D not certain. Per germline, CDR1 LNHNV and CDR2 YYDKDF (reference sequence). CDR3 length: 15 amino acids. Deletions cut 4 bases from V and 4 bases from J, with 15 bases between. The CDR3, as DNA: TGTGCCACCAGCAACGGAGTTAGGAAATCAGATACGCAGTATTTT. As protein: CATSNGVRKSDTQYF.

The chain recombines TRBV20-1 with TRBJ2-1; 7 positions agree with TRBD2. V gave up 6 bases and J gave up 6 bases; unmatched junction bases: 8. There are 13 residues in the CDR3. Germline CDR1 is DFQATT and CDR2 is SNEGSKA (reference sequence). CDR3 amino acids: CSAAGLRVNEQFF. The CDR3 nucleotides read TGCAGTGCCGCGGGACTAAGGGTCAATGAGCAGTTCTTC.

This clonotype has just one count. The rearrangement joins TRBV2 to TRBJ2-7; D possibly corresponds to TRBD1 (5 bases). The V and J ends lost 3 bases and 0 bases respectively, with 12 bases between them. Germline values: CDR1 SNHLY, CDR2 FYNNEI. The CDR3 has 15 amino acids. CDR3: CASSEIDSSSYEQYF. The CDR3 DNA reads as TGTGCCAGCAGTGAGATTGACAGCAGCTCCTACGAGCAGTACTTC. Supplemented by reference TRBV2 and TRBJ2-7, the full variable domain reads EPEVTQTPSHQVTQMGQEVILRCVPISNHLYFYWYRQILGQKVEFLVSFYNNEISEKSEIFDDQFSVERPDGSNFTLKIRSTKLEDSAMYFCASSEIDSSSYEQYFGPGTRLTVT.

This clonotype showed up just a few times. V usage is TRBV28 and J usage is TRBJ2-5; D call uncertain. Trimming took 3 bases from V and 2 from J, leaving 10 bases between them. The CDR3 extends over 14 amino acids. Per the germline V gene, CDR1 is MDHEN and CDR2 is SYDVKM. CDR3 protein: CASSFSQAQETQYF. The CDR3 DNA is TGTGCCAGCAGTTTCTCTCAAGCACAAGAGACCCAGTACTTC.

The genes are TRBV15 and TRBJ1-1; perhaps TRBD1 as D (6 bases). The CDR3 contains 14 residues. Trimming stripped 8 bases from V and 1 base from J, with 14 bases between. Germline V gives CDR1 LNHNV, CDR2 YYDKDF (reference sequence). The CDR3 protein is CATEWGAENTEAFF. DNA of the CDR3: TGTGCCACCGAGTGGGGGGCGGAGAACACTGAAGCTTTCTTT.

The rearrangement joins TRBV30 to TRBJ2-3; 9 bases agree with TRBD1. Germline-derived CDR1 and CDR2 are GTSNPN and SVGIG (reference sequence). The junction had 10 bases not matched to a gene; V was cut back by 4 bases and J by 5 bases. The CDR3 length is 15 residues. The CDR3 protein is CAWNVGTGTRDTQYF. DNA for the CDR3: TGTGCCTGGAACGTTGGGACAGGGACTCGAGATACGCAGTATTTT.

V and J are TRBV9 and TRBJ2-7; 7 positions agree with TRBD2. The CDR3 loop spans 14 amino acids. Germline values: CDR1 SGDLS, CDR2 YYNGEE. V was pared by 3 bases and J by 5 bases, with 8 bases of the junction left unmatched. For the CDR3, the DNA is TGTGCCAGCAGCGCCGGGGGGTACCACCACGAGCAGTACTTC. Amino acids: CASSAGGYHHEQYF.

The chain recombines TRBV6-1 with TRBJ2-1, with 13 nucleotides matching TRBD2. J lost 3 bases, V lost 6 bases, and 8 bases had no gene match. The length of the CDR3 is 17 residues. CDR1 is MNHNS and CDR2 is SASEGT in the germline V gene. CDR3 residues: CASRGTSGKRSYNEQFF. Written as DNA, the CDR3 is TGTGCCAGCAGAGGGACTAGCGGGAAGAGAAGCTACAATGAGCAGTTCTTC.

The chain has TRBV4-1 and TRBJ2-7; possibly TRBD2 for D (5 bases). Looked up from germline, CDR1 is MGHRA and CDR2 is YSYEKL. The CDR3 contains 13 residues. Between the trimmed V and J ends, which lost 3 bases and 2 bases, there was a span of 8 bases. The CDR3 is CASSHDGAYEQYF. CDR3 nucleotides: TGCGCCAGCAGCCACGACGGGGCCTACGAGCAGTACTTC.

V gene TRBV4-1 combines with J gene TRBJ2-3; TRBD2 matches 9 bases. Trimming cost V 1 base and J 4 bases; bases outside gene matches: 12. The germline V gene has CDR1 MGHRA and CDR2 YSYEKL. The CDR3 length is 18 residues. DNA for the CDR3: TGCGCCAGCAGCCAAGTCGGGGCTAGCGGGAACGTGGCAGATACGCAGTATTTT. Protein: CASSQVGASGNVADTQYF.

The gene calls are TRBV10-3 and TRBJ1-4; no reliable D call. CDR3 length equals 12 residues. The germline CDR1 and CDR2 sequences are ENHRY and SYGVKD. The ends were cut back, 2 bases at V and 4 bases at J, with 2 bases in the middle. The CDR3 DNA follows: TGTGCCATCAGTGAGAATAATGAAAAACTGTTTTTT. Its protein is CAISENNEKLFF.

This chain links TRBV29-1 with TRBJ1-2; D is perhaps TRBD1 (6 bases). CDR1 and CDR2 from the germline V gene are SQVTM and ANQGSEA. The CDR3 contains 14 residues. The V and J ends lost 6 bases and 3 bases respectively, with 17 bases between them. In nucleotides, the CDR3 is TGCAGCGTCGATCCACAGGGAGGGGACTATGGCTACACCTTC. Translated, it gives CSVDPQGGDYGYTF.

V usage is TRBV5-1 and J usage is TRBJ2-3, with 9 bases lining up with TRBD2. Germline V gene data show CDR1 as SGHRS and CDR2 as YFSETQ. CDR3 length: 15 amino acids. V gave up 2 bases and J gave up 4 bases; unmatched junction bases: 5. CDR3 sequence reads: CASSFSGSVSDTQYF. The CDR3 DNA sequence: TGCGCCAGCAGCTTTAGCGGGAGTGTCTCAGATACGCAGTATTTT.

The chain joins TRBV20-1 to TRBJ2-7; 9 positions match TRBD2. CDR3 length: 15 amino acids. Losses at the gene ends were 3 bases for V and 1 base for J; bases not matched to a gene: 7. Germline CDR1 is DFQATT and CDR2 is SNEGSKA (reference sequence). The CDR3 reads CSASRTSELSYEQYF. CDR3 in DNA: TGCAGTGCTAGCCGGACTAGCGAGCTTTCCTACGAGCAGTACTTC.

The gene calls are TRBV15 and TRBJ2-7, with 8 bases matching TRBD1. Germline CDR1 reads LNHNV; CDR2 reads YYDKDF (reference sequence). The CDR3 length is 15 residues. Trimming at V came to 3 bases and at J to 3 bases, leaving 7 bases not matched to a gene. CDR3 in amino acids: CATSSINRGIYEQYF. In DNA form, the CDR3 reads TGTGCCACCAGCAGTATTAACAGGGGGATCTACGAGCAGTACTTC.